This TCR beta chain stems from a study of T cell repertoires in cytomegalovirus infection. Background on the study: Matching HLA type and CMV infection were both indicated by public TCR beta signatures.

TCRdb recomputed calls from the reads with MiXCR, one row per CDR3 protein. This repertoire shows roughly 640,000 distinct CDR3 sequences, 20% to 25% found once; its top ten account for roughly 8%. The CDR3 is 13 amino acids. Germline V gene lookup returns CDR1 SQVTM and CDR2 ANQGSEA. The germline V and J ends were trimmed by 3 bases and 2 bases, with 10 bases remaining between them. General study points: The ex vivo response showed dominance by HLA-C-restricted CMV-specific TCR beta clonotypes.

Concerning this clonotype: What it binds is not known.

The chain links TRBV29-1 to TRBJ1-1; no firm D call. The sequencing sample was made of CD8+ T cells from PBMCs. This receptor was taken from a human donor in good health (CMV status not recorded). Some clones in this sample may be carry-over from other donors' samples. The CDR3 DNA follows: TGCAGCGTTGAGTCAGGCCTCAACACTGAAGCTTTCTTT. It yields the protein CSVESGLNTEAFF.